This T cell receptor (beta chain) was documented in a study of vaccination and CD4 T cells after COVID-19. On the study more broadly: Convalescent individuals numbered four females and six males, two being Hispanic. Two doses of either BNT162b2 or mRNA-1273 vaccine were given to participants. Post-vaccination specimens were collected at a median of 72 days following dose two (range 14 to 241). Overlapping SARS-CoV-2, HCoV-NL63, HCoV-OC43 and HCoV-229E spike peptides were used to stimulate cells.

V gave up 3 bases and J gave up 4 bases, with 12 bases separating them. Looked up from germline, CDR1 is LNHDA and CDR2 is SQIVND (reference sequence). The CDR3 extends over 15 amino acids. A remark on this clonotype: Its antigen is not identified.

The Oncomine TCR Beta short-read assay was applied to DNA of cultured CD4+ T cells. TCRdb fed the PCR reads into MiXCR, producing one record per CDR3 protein. This table has some 17,000 distinct CDR3 sequences, about 43% appearing once. Regarding treatment: roughly nine-day PBMC culture with coronavirus spike peptide pools or control peptides (ViraFEST assay). The clonotype comes from a human donor who had recovered from COVID-19. Input material: CD4+ T cells from blood, cultured in vitro. The gene calls are TRBV19 and TRBJ2-2; tentative D call: TRBD1 (6 bases). The CDR3 nucleotides read TGTGCCAGTAGTATCCAGGGGCCTATCACCGGGGAGCTGTTTTTT. Translating it yields CASSIQGPITGELFF.